The count of the clone carrying this T cell receptor beta chain is one. The data belong to a study of control samples from healthy donors and cancer patients. Per germline, CDR1 LGHNA and CDR2 YSLEER. The CDR3 runs to 17 residues. The V end lost 0 bases, the J end lost 2 bases, and 15 bases lay between the germline ends. Some clones are missing from TCRdb's copy, which holds only in-frame ones; the method was immunoSEQ multiplex PCR. The profile shows around 180,000 clones, around 94% of them singletons. The chain couples TRBV4-3 to TRBJ2-3; possibly TRBD1 for D (7 bases). Sequencing used blood. The receptor was isolated from a woman in her late teens or twenties in good health. This chain's CDR3 is CASSQDFRRGLTDTQYF. CDR3 bases: TGCGCCAGCAGCCAAGATTTTAGGAGGGGGCTCACAGATACGCAGTATTTT.